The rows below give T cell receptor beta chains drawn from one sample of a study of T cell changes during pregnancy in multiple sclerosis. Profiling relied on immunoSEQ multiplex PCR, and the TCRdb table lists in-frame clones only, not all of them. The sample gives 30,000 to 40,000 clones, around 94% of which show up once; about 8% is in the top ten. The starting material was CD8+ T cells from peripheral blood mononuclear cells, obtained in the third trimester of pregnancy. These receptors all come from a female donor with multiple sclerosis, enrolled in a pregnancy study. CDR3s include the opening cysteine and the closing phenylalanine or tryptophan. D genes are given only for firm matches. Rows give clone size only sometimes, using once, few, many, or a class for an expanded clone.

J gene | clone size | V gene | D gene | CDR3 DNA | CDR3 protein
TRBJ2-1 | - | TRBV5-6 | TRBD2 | TGTGCCAGCACCCCTGGACTAGCGGGGAGGAGTGAGCAGTTCTTC | CASTPGLAGRSEQFF
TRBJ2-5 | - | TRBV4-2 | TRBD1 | TGTGCCAGCAGCCCTGAAGGGACAGGGGGAGAGGAGACCCAGTACTTC | CASSPEGTGGEETQYF
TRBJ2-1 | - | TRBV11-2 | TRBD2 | TGTGCCAGCAGCTTACCTAGCGGGGGGGCCGTTAATGAGCAGTTCTTC | CASSLPSGGAVNEQFF
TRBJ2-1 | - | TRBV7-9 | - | TGTGCCAGCAGCCCAAGCCATGCCGAGGCGGATGAGCAGTTCTTC | CASSPSHAEADEQFF
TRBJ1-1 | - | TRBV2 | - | TGTGCCAGCAGTGAAGTGCGGGCGGGGGGAATCAACACTGAAGCTTTCTTT | CASSEVRAGGINTEAFF
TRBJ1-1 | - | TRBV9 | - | TGTGCCAGCAGCGTAGGGGGCGGAAAGAACACTGAAGCTTTCTTT | CASSVGGGKNTEAFF
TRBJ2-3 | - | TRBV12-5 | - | TGTGCTAGTGGTGACCCTCGCGCGGGACCTTCCACAGATACGCAGTATTTT | CASGDPRAGPSTDTQYF
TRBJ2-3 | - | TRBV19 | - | TGTGCCAGTAGTATAGTCCTGACAGATACGCAGTATTTT | CASSIVLTDTQYF
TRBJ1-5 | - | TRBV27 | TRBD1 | TGTGCCAGCAGTGACCTCCAGGGGGCAAGTCAGCCCCAGCATTTT | CASSDLQGASQPQHF
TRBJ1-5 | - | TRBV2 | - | TGTGCCAGCAGTGAATCGAGCCTACCTAATCAGCCCCAGCATTTT | CASSESSLPNQPQHF
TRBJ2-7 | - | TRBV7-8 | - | TGTGCCAGCAGCCCACACAGGGCGTGGGAGCAGTACTTC | CASSPHRAWEQYF
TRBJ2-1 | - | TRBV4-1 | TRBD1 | TGCGCCAGCAGCCACGCTAGGACAGGGAAAACTACCGGTTCCTACAATGAGCAGTTCTTC | CASSHARTGKTTGSYNEQFF
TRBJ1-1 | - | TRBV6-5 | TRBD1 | TGTGCCAGCAGTTACCCGGGACAGGGGGCGGCTGAAGCTTTCTTT | CASSYPGQGAAEAFF
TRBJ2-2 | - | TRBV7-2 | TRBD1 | TGTGCCAGCAGCTTATACGTGGCAGGGGGCAGGACCGGGGAGCTGTTTTTT | CASSLYVAGGRTGELFF
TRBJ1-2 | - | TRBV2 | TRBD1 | TGTGCCAGCATACCCAGCGCGGCAACAGGGGTCCCTGAAACCTTC | CASIPSAATGVPETF
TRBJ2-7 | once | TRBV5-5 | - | TGTGCCAGCAGCTTGGGACAAAACGAGCAGTACTTC | CASSLGQNEQYF